Listed below are T cell receptor beta chains from one sample, sequenced in a study of T cell repertoires in cytomegalovirus infection. TCRdb re-called the reads with MiXCR, one entry per CDR3 protein. The sample yields 90,000 to 110,000 distinct CDR3 sequences, 29% seen once. Their recognized antigens are unknown. Sequencing was performed on CD8+ T cells from cultured PBMCs, taken from culture after CMV antigen stimulation. The receptors stem from a human donor in good health (CMV status not recorded). Some clones in this sample may be carry-over from other donors' samples. Each CDR3 is given with its conserved first and last residue. Fields, in order: clone size, V gene, J gene, CDR3 length, D gene, CDR3 protein, CDR3 DNA. The D gene is left open where the match is weak. The size field is filled for only some rows; it gives once, few, many or a size class.

>few|TRBV7-6|TRBJ2-2|17|TRBD2
CASSLDPAGVNTGELFF
TGTGCCAGCAGCTTAGATCCAGCGGGGGTGAACACCGGGGAGCTGTTTTTT
>-|TRBV27|TRBJ2-1|14|-
CASTPSSLLNEQFF
TGTGCCAGCACTCCGAGTTCCCTACTCAATGAGCAGTTCTTC
>once|TRBV7-6|TRBJ2-5|16|-
CASSPPPTGTKETQYF
TGTGCCAGCAGCCCACCCCCGACAGGGACTAAGGAGACCCAGTACTTC
>many|TRBV5-1|TRBJ2-3|15|TRBD1
CASSWGTGYTDTQYF
TGCGCCAGCAGCTGGGGGACAGGGTACACAGATACGCAGTATTTT
>-|TRBV28|TRBJ2-2|10|-
CATGTGELFF
TGTGCCACAGGGACCGGGGAGCTGTTTTTT
>-|TRBV5-6|TRBJ1-1|13|-
CASSQGGLTEAFF
TGTGCCAGCAGCCAAGGGGGACTCACTGAAGCTTTCTTT
>many|TRBV7-8|TRBJ2-1|15|-
CASSLGREADNEQFF
TGTGCCAGCAGCTTAGGCAGGGAAGCCGACAATGAGCAGTTCTTC
>-|TRBV19|TRBJ2-5|14|-
CASSIDTGIETQYF
TGTGCTAGTAGTATAGATACCGGCATAGAGACCCAGTACTTC
>many|TRBV11-2|TRBJ2-1|15|-
CASSLGLPLANEQFF
TGTGCCAGCAGCTTAGGTCTGCCACTAGCCAATGAGCAGTTCTTC
>few|TRBV7-2|TRBJ1-3|15|-
CASSLTIVTGNTIYF
TGTGCCAGCAGCTTAACGATCGTGACCGGAAACACCATATATTTT
>-|TRBV19|TRBJ2-3|17|TRBD2
CASRNTDAGGLVDTQYF
TGTGCCAGTAGGAACACGGACGCGGGGGGGCTAGTGGATACGCAGTATTTT
>-|TRBV9|TRBJ1-1|12|-
CASSQSYTEAFF
TGTGCCAGCAGCCAGTCCTACACTGAAGCTTTCTTT
>-|TRBV2|TRBJ2-3|13|-
CASSERSWDTQYF
TGTGCCAGCAGTGAAAGAAGCTGGGATACGCAGTATTTT
>-|TRBV7-3|TRBJ2-1|19|TRBD2
CASSSGLAGGQSSYNEQFF
TGTGCCAGCAGCTCCGGACTAGCGGGGGGCCAGAGCTCCTACAATGAGCAGTTCTTC
>many|TRBV7-6|TRBJ2-1|16|TRBD2
CASSLAPSGGSNEQFF
TGTGCCAGCAGCTTAGCCCCTAGCGGGGGTAGTAATGAGCAGTTCTTC
>few|TRBV28|TRBJ1-1|11|-
CATHEQGEAFF
TGTGCCACCCATGAGCAGGGTGAAGCTTTCTTT
>many|TRBV7-8|TRBJ2-1|18|TRBD2
CASSGPSGGAYISNEQFF
TGTGCCAGCAGCGGACCTAGCGGGGGGGCCTATATAAGTAATGAGCAGTTCTTC
>few|TRBV7-9|TRBJ1-2|14|-
CASSLAAGNYGYTF
TGTGCCAGCAGCTTAGCGGCGGGCAACTATGGCTACACCTTC
>few|TRBV12-3/TRBV12-4|TRBJ1-1|14|-
CASSFAGTMSEAFF
TGTGCCAGCAGTTTCGCCGGGACGATGTCTGAAGCTTTCTTT
>-|TRBV7-9|TRBJ1-2|13|-
CASSLTRGRGYTF
TGTGCCAGCAGTCTTACGCGGGGACGTGGCTACACCTTC
>many|TRBV28|TRBJ2-3|13|-
CASSFYSTDTQYF
TGTGCCAGCAGTTTCTATAGCACAGATACGCAGTATTTT
>-|TRBV20-1|TRBJ2-7|15|-
CSANPAEGYSYEQYF
TGCAGTGCTAACCCGGCGGAGGGATACTCCTACGAGCAGTACTTC
>-|TRBV7-9|TRBJ2-3|13|TRBD2
CASPGLPTDTQYF
TGTGCCAGTCCGGGACTACCCACAGATACGCAGTATTTT
>many|TRBV4-1|TRBJ2-5|15|-
CASSQGENAGETQYF
TGCGCCAGCAGCCAAGGAGAAAACGCTGGAGAGACCCAGTACTTC
>-|TRBV3-1|TRBJ2-5|16|-
CASSQDTDYPLRAQYF
TGTGCCAGCAGCCAAGATACCGACTACCCTTTGAGGGCCCAGTACTTC
>many|TRBV19|TRBJ1-2|16|-
CASSTNVWAGNYGYTF
TGTGCCAGTAGTACCAACGTATGGGCAGGGAACTATGGCTACACCTTC
>many|TRBV7-2|TRBJ2-7|14|-
CVTAMEQVSYEQYF
TGTGTAACAGCAATGGAACAGGTCTCCTACGAGCAGTACTTC
>-|TRBV6-2/TRBV6-3|TRBJ2-1|17|-
CASSYEVSSGRGNEQFF
TGTGCCAGCAGTTACGAGGTCTCCAGCGGAAGGGGCAATGAGCAGTTCTTC
>many|TRBV7-8|TRBJ2-5|14|TRBD2
CASSWTSLVETQYF
TGTGCCAGCAGCTGGACTAGCCTTGTGGAGACCCAGTACTTC
>-|TRBV19|TRBJ2-1|12|-
CASSIGRDEQFF
TGTGCCAGTAGTATCGGCAGGGACGAGCAGTTCTTC
>-|TRBV4-1|TRBJ1-6|16|TRBD1
CASSQERGQASSPLHF
TGCGCCAGCAGCCAAGAGAGGGGACAGGCGAGTTCACCCCTCCACTTT
>-|TRBV12-3/TRBV12-4|TRBJ1-1|12|-
CASSTGATEAFF
TGTGCCAGCAGTACGGGGGCGACTGAAGCTTTCTTT
>-|TRBV4-1|TRBJ2-1|13|-
CASSQVGGDEQFF
TGCGCCAGCAGCCAAGTAGGCGGGGATGAGCAGTTCTTC
>many|TRBV2|TRBJ1-1|12|-
CASGRGKTEAFF
TGTGCCAGCGGGAGGGGGAAGACTGAAGCTTTCTTT
>-|TRBV24-1|TRBJ1-2|11|-
CATSDQVRFTF
TGTGCCACCAGTGATCAAGTAAGGTTCACCTTC
>many|TRBV5-1|TRBJ2-3|17|TRBD2
CASSVGTSGGATDTQYF
TGCGCCAGCAGCGTCGGGACTAGCGGGGGTGCCACAGATACGCAGTATTTT
>few|TRBV20-1|TRBJ1-2|15|-
CSASDPGLGTDGYTF
TGCAGTGCTAGTGATCCGGGCCTCGGTACAGATGGCTACACCTTC
>-|TRBV14|TRBJ2-5|17|-
CASSQGFRTQGRETQYF
TGTGCCAGCAGCCAAGGCTTTCGGACTCAGGGGAGAGAGACCCAGTACTTC
>once|TRBV27|TRBJ2-6|18|-
CASSLRSDGSSGANVLTF
TGTGCCAGCAGTTTAAGGTCGGACGGGAGCTCTGGGGCCAACGTCCTGACTTTC
>few|TRBV4-1|TRBJ2-1|18|TRBD1
CASSQVPPPGQGLHEQFF
TGCGCCAGCAGCCAAGTTCCTCCTCCCGGACAGGGACTCCATGAGCAGTTCTTC
>few|TRBV7-9|TRBJ1-1|14|-
CASSSARASGEAFF
TGTGCCAGCAGCTCCGCTCGGGCCTCAGGTGAAGCTTTCTTT
>-|TRBV6-2/TRBV6-3|TRBJ1-2|16|-
CASSYELATVNYGYTF
TGTGCCAGCAGTTACGAGTTGGCTACAGTCAACTATGGCTACACCTTC
>many|TRBV4-1|TRBJ2-2|13|-
CASSQDRDGELFF
TGCGCCAGCAGCCAAGACAGGGACGGGGAGCTGTTTTTT
>few|TRBV7-9|TRBJ1-1|13|-
CASSRDTALEAFF
TGTGCCAGCAGCCGCGATACAGCCCTCGAAGCTTTCTTT
>few|TRBV5-4|TRBJ2-1|13|-
CASSLVLDNEQFF
TGTGCTAGCAGCTTGGTGTTGGACAATGAGCAGTTCTTC